This TCR beta chain stems from a study of shared clonotypes between healthy human individuals. This CDR3 has 15 residues. Trimming removed 5 bases at V and 2 bases at J, with 13 bases between. The germline V gene encodes CDR1 SNHLY and CDR2 FYNNEI. This table comes from immunoSEQ multiplex PCR, and its TCRdb copy is limited to in-frame clones, with some not included. The sample carries fewer than 2.5 million clones, roughly 93% recorded once. The clonotype originates from a man younger than 35 in good health. Some clones in this sample may be carry-over from other donors' samples. Sequencing input: naive CD4+ T cells from PBMCs. The subset was: CD45RA+ positively selected. V is TRBV2 and J is TRBJ2-1; D unclear. In nucleotides, the CDR3 is TGTGCCAGCAGTCGTGCGTCTCGGGCCTACAATGAGCAGTTCTTC. The encoded protein is CASSRASRAYNEQFF.